Listed below are T cell receptor beta chains from one sample, sequenced in a study of T cell responses to AZD1222 COVID-19 vaccine. Clones were sequenced by immunoSEQ multiplex PCR, and TCRdb holds only the in-frame ones, with some missing. The sample lists fewer than 200,000 clones, approximately 90% seen once, with 4% to 5.5% in the top ten. The sample was peripheral blood, taken 28 days after the second AZD1222 dose. These receptors originate from an adult who received the AZD1222 COVID-19 vaccine. Each CDR3 is given without its conserved first and last residue.

j_call v_call cdr3_aa
TRBJ1-1 TRBV20-1 SARDSGEAF
TRBJ2-3 TRBV18 ASSTPGGWTDTQY
TRBJ1-1 TRBV5-1 ASSLAQDREATEAF
TRBJ1-3 TRBV18 ASSPGRISGNTIY
TRBJ1-1 TRBV6-5 ASSYARNTEAF
TRBJ1-5 TRBV4-3 ASSQAWGNQPQH
TRBJ1-2 TRBV6-5 ASSARPSYGYT
TRBJ2-7 TRBV30 AWRARFSYEQY
TRBJ1-2 TRBV6-2/TRBV6-3 ASSRQDTGYT
TRBJ1-1 TRBV4-3 ASSDTWETEAF
TRBJ2-2 TRBV6-6 ASAITGAVAGELF
TRBJ1-1 TRBV7-9 ASSLGTFEAF
TRBJ1-1 TRBV5-1 ASSGGTEAF
TRBJ1-2 TRBV30 AWSPGQGLTHGYT
TRBJ1-1 TRBV29-1 SVGYRFLNTEAF
TRBJ1-2 TRBV10-1 ASSEEGQNNYGYT
TRBJ1-1 TRBV5-1 ASSTGRMNTEAF
TRBJ2-2 TRBV11-2 ASSLPSGGLTGELF
TRBJ2-5 TRBV9 ASSIEETQY
TRBJ2-2 TRBV15 ATSPLRGELF
- TRBV10-3 ATFRGRYEQY
TRBJ1-2 TRBV29-1 SVGDREGYT
TRBJ2-5 TRBV19 ATRNERGGPRETQY
TRBJ1-5 TRBV18 ASSTEGYNQPQH
TRBJ2-1 TRBV7-2 ASSQIRLGNEQF
TRBJ1-1 TRBV30 AWSFLPGSEAF
TRBJ1-2 TRBV7-9 ASSGLRGRIYGYT
TRBJ2-2 TRBV18 ASSTNPSGELF
TRBJ1-4 TRBV9 ASSVRDTLREKLF
TRBJ2-7 TRBV3-1/TRBV3-2 ASSQAGGEQY
TRBJ2-7 TRBV6-5 ASSYGRGRGSYEQY
TRBJ1-3 TRBV19 ASRRTGGANTIY
TRBJ2-1 TRBV4-1 ASSRREGDNEQF
TRBJ2-5 TRBV5-1 ASSLRTSGDQETQY
TRBJ1-2 TRBV4-2 ASSQGLPGGTNYGYT
TRBJ2-7 TRBV6-5 ASHTSDKGYEQY
TRBJ1-1 TRBV19 ASQGKTGTVEAF
TRBJ1-2 TRBV2 ASSETTDYGYT
TRBJ1-2 TRBV25-1 ASSGDPHGYT
TRBJ2-7 TRBV30 AWSVFRDPYEQY
TRBJ2-1 TRBV7-2 ASSSYNYNEQF
TRBJ1-2 TRBV5-8 ASSLTTGSYT
TRBJ1-5 TRBV19 ASRPDRAGGQH
TRBJ2-5 TRBV9 ASSVGSGGRQRWETQY
TRBJ2-7 TRBV4-3 ASSQDSGVSEQY
TRBJ1-4 TRBV19 ASGRGTYEKLF
TRBJ2-2 TRBV14 ASRRQGSSGELF
TRBJ1-2 TRBV5-5 ASSPSSGNLNYGYT
TRBJ2-1 TRBV6-5 ASRHGRPYYNEQF
TRBJ1-4 TRBV5-5 ATNGQGAGKLF
TRBJ1-1 TRBV6-2/TRBV6-3 ASSYPTGLNTEAF
TRBJ2-4 TRBV10-3 AISQRRDIQY
TRBJ1-1 TRBV6-5 ASKEVRMNTEAF
TRBJ1-2 TRBV27 ASLGGDSNNYGYT
TRBJ1-2 TRBV7-9 ASSPQTGQVYGYT